The clone carrying this TCR beta chain was observed a handful of times. Antigen specificity is unknown. Measured with immunoSEQ multiplex PCR; TCRdb has only the in-frame clones, and not every one. This sample yields around 30,000 clones, of which more than 70% are seen a single time; less than 1.5% belongs to the top ten. This specimen belongs to a study of T cells in narcolepsy. Study in general: Donors had narcolepsy type 1 or type 2, or were healthy controls. Study-level points and caveats: Same-patient CSF and blood CD4+ T cell clonotypes included HCRT-specific and TRIB2-specific autoreactive ones. Healthy controls reportedly lacked the autoreactive clonotypes serially found in patients' blood. In some patient and control memory CD4+ samples, autoreactive clones were absent.

This CDR3 has 16 residues. With 4 bases clipped from V and 1 base from J, the junction kept 9 bases outside the gene matches. CDR1 and CDR2 (germline): LNHNV, YYDKDF (reference sequence). Material for sequencing was CD45RA- memory CD4+ T cells from PBMCs. This TCR came from a human donor with narcolepsy. The gene calls are TRBV15 and TRBJ2-5; 7 bases align to TRBD1. The CDR3 coding sequence is TGTGCCACCAGCACCTCGACAGGGAAGGGCCAAGAGACCCAGTACTTC. Translated: CATSTSTGKGQETQYF.